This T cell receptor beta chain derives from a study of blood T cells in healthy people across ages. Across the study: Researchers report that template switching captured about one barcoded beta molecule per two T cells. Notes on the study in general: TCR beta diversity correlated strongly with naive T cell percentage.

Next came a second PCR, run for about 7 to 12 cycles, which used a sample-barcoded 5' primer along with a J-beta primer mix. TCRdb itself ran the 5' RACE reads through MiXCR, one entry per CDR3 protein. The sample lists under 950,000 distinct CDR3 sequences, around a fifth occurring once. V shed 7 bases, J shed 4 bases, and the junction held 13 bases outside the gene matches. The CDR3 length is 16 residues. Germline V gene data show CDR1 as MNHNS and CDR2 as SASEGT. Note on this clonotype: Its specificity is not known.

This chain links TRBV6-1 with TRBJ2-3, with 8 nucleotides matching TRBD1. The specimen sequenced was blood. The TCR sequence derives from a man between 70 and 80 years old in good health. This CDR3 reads CASKDRGSSLADTQYF. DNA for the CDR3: TGTGCCAGCAAAGACAGGGGTTCCTCATTGGCAGATACGCAGTATTTT.